This T cell receptor beta chain comes out of a study of T-cell memory formation after mild COVID-19. Via MiXCR, TCRdb re-called the 5' RACE reads, giving one row per CDR3 protein. The data hold 530,000 or so distinct CDR3 sequences, with 15% to 20% observed a single time. Germline V CDR1 and CDR2: SGHTA, FQGNSA. J lost 6 bases, V lost 0 bases, and 4 bases had no gene match. The CDR3 has 15 residues. This clonotype has a handful of counts. Sequencing used PBMCs or a T cell subset sorted from them (not recorded which). The TCR sequence derives from an adult woman who had mild COVID-19 (a few samples of this study predate the infection). Cell type and time point are not known. The chain couples TRBV7-2 to TRBJ2-3; 9 positions agree with TRBD2. The CDR3 coding sequence is TGTGCCAGCAGCTTAGCCCCGCTAGCGGGGGATACGCAGTATTTT. Translating gives CASSLAPLAGDTQYF.